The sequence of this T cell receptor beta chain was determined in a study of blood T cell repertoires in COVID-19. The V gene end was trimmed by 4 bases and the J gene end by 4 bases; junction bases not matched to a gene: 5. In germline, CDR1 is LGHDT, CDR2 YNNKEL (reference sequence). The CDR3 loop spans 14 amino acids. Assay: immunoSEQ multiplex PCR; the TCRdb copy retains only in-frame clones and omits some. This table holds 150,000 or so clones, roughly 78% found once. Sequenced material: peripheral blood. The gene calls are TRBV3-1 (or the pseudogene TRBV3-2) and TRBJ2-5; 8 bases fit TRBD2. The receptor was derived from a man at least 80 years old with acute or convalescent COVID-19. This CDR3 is CASSRFGGVETQYF. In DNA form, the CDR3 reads TGTGCCAGCAGCCGGTTCGGGGGGGTAGAGACCCAGTACTTC.